The 11 T cell receptor beta chains in this list originate from one sample, sequenced in a study of cytomegalovirus exposure and HLA in healthy donors. The PCR made use of 60 Vbeta and 13 Jbeta primers. Using immunoSEQ multiplex PCR, the repertoire was profiled, and TCRdb retains in-frame clones only, with some absent. The repertoire holds approximately 70,000 clones, with 60% to 75% as singletons. Specimen: PBMCs. The receptors here all came from a male donor in good health and CMV-seropositive.

This chain joins TRBV4-2 and TRBJ2-5; D gene uncertain. The tail of the sequence fits TRBJ2-7 better, so the J call may be wrong. Germline CDR1 is LGHNA and CDR2 is YNFKEQ. The CDR3 sequence is 14 residues long. CDR3 loop: CASSQEWQAYEQYF. As DNA, the CDR3 is TGTGCCAGCAGCCAAGAGTGGCAGGCCTACGAGCAGTACTTC.

The CDR3 protein is CASSNPGQGGYEQYF. The CDR3 DNA reads TGTGCCAGCAGCAACCCGGGACAGGGTGGCTACGAGCAGTACTTC. The V call is TRBV6-6, the J call TRBJ2-7; 9 bases match TRBD1. After removal of 6 bases from V and 3 bases from J, the junction contained 9 bases not matched to a gene. The germline V gene encodes CDR1 MNHNY and CDR2 SVGAGI (reference sequence). The CDR3 is 15 residues long.

This chain uses TRBV10-2 with TRBJ1-3, with D possibly matching TRBD1 (6 bases). Germline loops: CDR1 WSHSY, CDR2 SAAADI. V was trimmed by 3 bases and J by 14 bases, leaving 14 bases between them. The CDR3 is 12 residues long. In DNA form, the CDR3 reads TGCGCCAGCAGTGAACAGGGCAGCGCTTTATATTTT. Translating gives CASSEQGSALYF.

Only one count was recorded for this clone. The chain uses TRBV19 and TRBJ1-5, with 10 positions matching TRBD1. CDR1 is LNHDA and CDR2 is SQIVND in the germline V gene (reference sequence). This CDR3 has 14 amino acids. V trimming: 5 bases; J trimming: 8 bases; junction bases outside the gene matches: 6. The DNA for the CDR3 is TGTGCCAGTAGTTCGACAGGGGGCGGGAAGCCCCAGCATTTT. As protein: CASSSTGGGKPQHF.

The rearrangement links TRBV10-1 to TRBJ2-7, with TRBD1 matching 8 bases. Germline CDR1 and CDR2: WNHNN and SYGVQD (reference sequence). The trim removed 1 base at V and 7 bases at J, leaving 12 bases unmatched. The CDR3 sequence is 16 residues long. In DNA form, the CDR3 reads TGCGCCAGCAGTGAGTTTGGGCAGGGGGCCAACAGGGAGCAGTACTTC. It codes for CASSEFGQGANREQYF.

V gene TRBV6-5 combines with J gene TRBJ2-3, with D perhaps TRBD2 (5 bases). The CDR3 runs to 16 residues. The V gene's germline CDR1 is MNHEY and CDR2 SVGAGI. With 2 bases removed from V and 6 bases from J, the gap between germline ends came to 18 bases. In DNA form, the CDR3 reads TGTGCCAGCAGTTACCGCCCTGAAACTAGGAGGGATACGCAGTATTTT. Its protein product is CASSYRPETRRDTQYF.

The J gene is TRBJ2-3, the V gene TRBV27; tentative D call: TRBD2 (6 bases). Germline CDR1 MNHEY, CDR2 SMNVEV (reference sequence). CDR3 size: 16 residues. V was trimmed by 5 bases and J by 2 bases, leaving 17 bases between them. The CDR3 region is CASSRTPGALTDTQYF. CDR3 bases: TGTGCCAGCAGTAGGACTCCGGGAGCCCTCACAGATACGCAGTATTTT.

The CDR3 nucleotides are TGTGCCAGCAGCTTCACAGCCTCCTACGAGCAGTACTTC. Protein product: CASSFTASYEQYF. The chain is built from TRBV11-3 and TRBJ2-7, with no clear D. The CDR3 has 13 residues. Germline loops: CDR1 SGHNT, CDR2 YENEEA. V dropped 3 bases and J dropped 0 bases, with 6 bases sitting between them.

This clone was counted a few times. The chain has TRBV4-1 and TRBJ2-3; 11 bases agree with TRBD2. The CDR3 is 16 amino acids. Germline CDR1 reads MGHRA; CDR2 reads YSYEKL. Trimming removed 3 bases from V and 2 bases from J; junction bases left unmatched: 4. The CDR3: CASSHATSGTTDTQYF. CDR3 bases: TGCGCCAGCAGCCACGCGACTAGCGGGACCACAGATACGCAGTATTTT.

J is TRBJ1-5 and V is TRBV4-3; D gene uncertain. The germline gives CDR1 LGHNA, CDR2 YSLEER. This CDR3 is 15 amino acids long. V shed 0 bases and J shed 0 bases, with 6 bases lying between them. CDR3 residues: CASSQDVYSNQPQHF. CDR3 in DNA: TGCGCCAGCAGCCAAGATGTATATAGCAATCAGCCCCAGCATTTT.

The V call is TRBV14, the J call TRBJ1-2, with 7 bases identical to TRBD1. The CDR3 consists of 15 residues. The germline CDR1 and CDR2 sequences are SGHDN and FVKESK. V dropped 5 bases and J dropped 5; count of bases not matched to a gene: 11. Written as DNA, the CDR3 is TGTGCCAGCAGCGCCCGACAGGGTTGGGGGTATGGCTACACCTTC. This encodes CASSARQGWGYGYTF.